A single sample is the source of the 28 T cell receptor beta chains below, sequenced in a study of response to subunit inactivated influenza vaccine (dated by TCRdb to about 2018). The protocol used for the library was RT-PCR. The reads were generated on an Illumina HiSeq 2500. The public sequencing data were trimmed at Q25 with fastp and processed into clonotypes with MiXCR by TCRdb, which kept only in-frame beta chains. Rows merge per CDR3 protein into single entries with the most common DNA and genes. The table for this sample lists roughly 500,000 distinct CDR3 sequences; more than 15% of them were counted only once. Together, the top ten hold over 2.5% of the sample. Sequenced here: CD4+ T cells sorted from PBMCs, sampled roughly 24 months after vaccination. These receptors were collected from a man between 50 and 69 years old who received an inactivated influenza vaccine. Donor details come from another sample of the same person, matched by shared clones.

In its sample, this clonotype was seen many times. The chain employs TRBV7-2 and TRBJ2-2; D remains ambiguous. Between the trimmed V and J ends, which lost 2 bases and 3 bases, there was a span of 10 bases. The CDR3 spans 15 residues. Germline V gene lookup returns CDR1 SGHTA and CDR2 FQGNSA. CDR3 amino acids: CASSLRSDHTGELFF. Here the CDR3 DNA reads TGTGCCAGCAGCTTAAGGAGCGACCACACCGGGGAGCTGTTTTTT.

V gene TRBV19 combines with J gene TRBJ1-1, with D maybe TRBD1 (5 bases). V was trimmed by 6 bases and J by 2 bases, leaving 19 bases between them. Germline assignment: CDR1 LNHDA and CDR2 SQIVND (reference sequence). The CDR3 contains 16 residues. Here the CDR3 reads CASRPRGSSGNTEAFF. The CDR3 nucleotides are TGTGCCAGTAGGCCACGGGGCTCGTCGGGAAACACTGAAGCTTTCTTT.

The chain couples TRBV20-1 to TRBJ2-3, with D perhaps assigned TRBD1 or TRBD2 (5 bases each). Germline V gene sequence: CDR1 DFQATT, CDR2 SNEGSKA (reference sequence). The V end lost 5 bases, the J end lost 4 bases, and 13 bases lay between the germline ends. The CDR3 covers 13 residues. The CDR3 loop reads CSAPRTGPDTQYF. CDR3 bases: TGCAGTGCTCCGCGGACGGGACCAGATACGCAGTATTTT.

V and J are TRBV12-3 or TRBV12-4 and TRBJ2-3; D is ambiguous. The CDR3 runs to 13 residues. V lost 10 bases, J lost 1 base, and 12 bases lay in between. The CDR3 loop is CANGPGGTDTQYF. CDR3 sequence (DNA): TGTGCCAACGGTCCCGGTGGCACAGATACGCAGTATTTT.

This clonotype turned up a few times. The chain employs TRBV6-1 and TRBJ2-5; 11 bases map to TRBD1. V gave up 6 bases and J gave up 1 base; unmatched junction bases: 7. The CDR3 extends over 16 amino acids. Germline V gene data show CDR1 as MNHNS and CDR2 as SASEGT. CDR3 nucleotide sequence: TGTGCCAGCAGACCCCTGGGGACAGGGGGCCAAGAGACCCAGTACTTC. Its translation: CASRPLGTGGQETQYF.

This clonotype was observed many times. Here the CDR3 reads CASSLALLAGQETQYF. CDR3 nucleotide sequence: TGCGCCAGCAGCTTGGCCCTACTAGCGGGGCAAGAGACCCAGTACTTC. This chain joins TRBV5-1 and TRBJ2-5, with 10 bases matching TRBD2. The CDR3 has 16 amino acids. Trimming at V came to 0 bases and at J to 2 bases, leaving 4 bases not matched to a gene. Germline V lookup: CDR1 SGHRS, CDR2 YFSETQ.

This clonotype was seen a handful of times. CDR3: CSAALSGSAGELFF. CDR3 DNA sequence: TGCAGTGCCGCCCTCTCGGGTTCAGCCGGGGAGCTGTTTTTT. V usage is TRBV20-1 and J usage is TRBJ2-2, with D unclear. This CDR3 region has 14 residues. Germline CDR1 DFQATT, CDR2 SNEGSKA (reference sequence). Trimming took off 6 bases at V and 6 bases at J, with 17 bases between the two ends.

This chain uses TRBV5-1 with TRBJ1-2; D gene ambiguous. Trimming removed 3 bases at V and 4 bases at J, with 13 bases between. The CDR3 loop spans 14 amino acids. From germline, CDR1 is SGHRS and CDR2 YFSETQ. CDR3 residues: CASSSEWATYGYTF. The CDR3 region has the DNA TGCGCCAGCAGCTCGGAGTGGGCCACCTATGGCTACACCTTC.

The rearrangement links TRBV20-1 to TRBJ2-5; a weak D match, TRBD1 (5 bases). CDR1 is DFQATT and CDR2 is SNEGSKA in the germline V gene (reference sequence). This CDR3 comprises 14 residues. Trimming took 6 bases from V and 5 from J, leaving 19 bases between them. The CDR3 DNA reads TGCAGTGCCCAAAACCAACAGGCTGCCGAGACCCAGTACTTC. Translated, it gives CSAQNQQAAETQYF.

The rearrangement uses TRBV20-1 and TRBJ2-1, with 12 bases identical to TRBD2. From germline, CDR1 is DFQATT and CDR2 SNEGSKA (reference sequence). The V and J ends lost 2 bases and 8 bases, in that order; junction bases with no gene match: 4. This CDR3 has 14 amino acids. The CDR3, as DNA: TGCAGTGCTAGAAGGACTAGCGGGATCGATGAGCAGTTCTTC. Its translation: CSARRTSGIDEQFF.

This clonotype was seen more than once but under ten times. The chain links TRBV20-1 to TRBJ1-2; TRBD1 is a possible D gene (5 bases). CDR3 length: 12 amino acids. V was shortened by 3 bases and J by 3 bases, with 8 bases between the two germline ends. CDR1 is DFQATT, CDR2 SNEGSKA, per germline (reference sequence). As DNA, the CDR3 is TGCAGTGCTAGTGCGGGGGACTATGGCTACACCTTC. Amino acids: CSASAGDYGYTF.

This clonotype was counted a few times. This sequence joins TRBV20-1 and TRBJ2-5, with a possible D match to TRBD2 (5 bases). The V gene's germline CDR1 is DFQATT and CDR2 SNEGSKA (reference sequence). Deletions cut 0 bases from V and 5 bases from J, with 10 bases between. This CDR3 contains 13 residues. Written as DNA, the CDR3 is TGCAGTGCTAGAGATACTAGTGTGGAGACCCAGTACTTC. Residues: CSARDTSVETQYF.

The J gene is TRBJ2-1, the V gene TRBV14; D is uncertain. The V gene lost 0 bases and the J gene lost 8 bases, with 11 bases spanning the gap. Germline CDR1 is SGHDN and CDR2 is FVKESK. The CDR3 totals 14 residues. This chain's CDR3 is CASSQDIARHEQFF. The CDR3 bases are TGTGCCAGCAGCCAAGATATTGCGCGTCATGAGCAGTTCTTC. The full variable domain, in which reference TRBV14 and TRBJ2-1 provide the parts outside the CDR3, is EAGVTQFPSHSVIEKGQTVTLRCDPISGHDNLYWYRRVMGKEIKFLLHFVKESKQDESGMPNNRFLAERTGGTYSTLKVQPAELEDSGVYFCASSQDIARHEQFFGPGTRLTVL.

This clonotype has only a few counts. In DNA form, the CDR3 reads TGTGCCAGCAGCTCCCAACTAGCGGGGGCACACAATGAGCAGTTCTTC. It translates to CASSSQLAGAHNEQFF. The chain links TRBV5-4 to TRBJ2-1; 11 bases fit TRBD2. The CDR3 sequence is 16 residues long. The ends lost 3 bases at V and 5 bases at J; junction bases unmatched: 7. Germline V gene sequence: CDR1 SGHNT, CDR2 YYREEE (reference sequence).

This clonotype has only a few counts. The rearrangement joins TRBV6-1 to TRBJ2-5, with unresolved D. CDR3 size: 10 residues. The V and J ends lost 9 bases and 4 bases respectively, with 6 bases between them. Germline CDR1 is MNHNS and CDR2 is SASEGT. The chain's CDR3 is CASLGETQYF. In DNA, the CDR3 is TGTGCCAGTTTGGGAGAGACCCAGTACTTC.

This clonotype came up many times. The gene calls are TRBV20-1 and TRBJ2-3; D may match TRBD1 or TRBD2 (5 bases each). Trimming shortened V by 6 bases and J by 4 bases, and 23 bases separated the two germline ends. Per the germline V gene, CDR1 is DFQATT and CDR2 is SNEGSKA (reference sequence). CDR3 size: 16 residues. CDR3 amino acids: CSALFGQLLGADTQYF. In DNA form, the CDR3 reads TGCAGTGCCTTGTTCGGGCAACTTCTGGGGGCAGATACGCAGTATTTT.

The sample holds many counts of this clonotype. The chain recombines TRBV6-2 or TRBV6-3 with TRBJ2-1, with 14 bases matching TRBD2. The CDR3 covers 15 residues. Germline loops: CDR1 MNHEY, CDR2 SVGEGT. V gave up 6 bases and J gave up 7 bases; unmatched junction bases: 5. CDR3 amino acids: CASRDRTSGRNEQFF. In nucleotides, the CDR3 is TGTGCCAGCAGAGATAGGACTAGCGGGAGGAATGAGCAGTTCTTC.

This clonotype was detected ten times or more. The chain carries TRBV20-1 and TRBJ2-7, with TRBD2 matching over 11 bases. The CDR3 runs to 14 residues. Germline V lookup: CDR1 DFQATT, CDR2 SNEGSKA (reference sequence). J lost 2 bases, V lost 5 bases, and 5 bases had no gene match. In DNA, the CDR3 is TGCAGTGCTCTCGGGACTAGCGGAACCTACGAGCAGTACTTC. Translation: CSALGTSGTYEQYF.

This chain uses TRBV4-1 with TRBJ1-5; 12 bases map to TRBD1. CDR3 size: 15 residues. V lost 5 bases to trimming and J lost 6 bases; unmatched junction nucleotides: 5. In germline, CDR1 is MGHRA, CDR2 YSYEKL. This CDR3 reads CASSAGQGAVQPQHF. CDR3 bases: TGCGCCAGCAGCGCGGGACAGGGGGCGGTTCAGCCCCAGCATTTT.

The chain links TRBV5-1 to TRBJ2-3, with unresolved D. V was shortened by 0 bases and J by 4 bases, with 12 bases between the two germline ends. CDR3 size: 15 residues. Germline V gene lookup returns CDR1 SGHRS and CDR2 YFSETQ. The CDR3 DNA is TGCGCCAGCAGCTTGGGGGGAAGTAACGCAGATACGCAGTATTTT. Translation gives CASSLGGSNADTQYF. The full variable domain, its missing parts supplied by reference TRBV5-1 and TRBJ2-3, is KAGVTQTPRYLIKTRGQQVTLSCSPISGHRSVSWYQQTPGQGLQFLFEYFSETQRNKGNFPGRFSGRQFSNSRSEMNVSTLELGDSALYLCASSLGGSNADTQYFGPGTRLTVL.

Only a few counts were recorded for this clonotype. This chain joins TRBV7-2 and TRBJ2-6, with TRBD1 identical over 8 bases. V was pared by 3 bases and J by 0 bases, with 4 bases of the junction left unmatched. This CDR3 has 17 residues. Germline V lookup: CDR1 SGHTA, CDR2 FQGNSA. Written as DNA, the CDR3 is TGTGCCAGCAGCTTGACAGGGGATAGCTCTGGGGCCAACGTCCTGACTTTC. Residues: CASSLTGDSSGANVLTF. The full variable domain, in which reference TRBV7-2 and TRBJ2-6 provide the parts outside the CDR3, is GAGVSQSPSNKVTEKGKDVELRCDPISGHTALYWYRQSLGQGLEFLIYFQGNSAPDKSGLPSDRFSAERTGGSVSTLTIQRTQQEDSAVYLCASSLTGDSSGANVLTFGAGSRLTVL.

This chain joins TRBV5-1 and TRBJ2-1; tentatively, D is TRBD1 or TRBD2 (6 bases each). Trimming removed 0 bases at V and 9 bases at J, with 13 bases between. CDR1 is SGHRS, CDR2 YFSETQ, per germline. This CDR3 comprises 14 residues. The CDR3 coding sequence is TGCGCCAGCAGCTTGGCAACGGGGGCGGGTGAGCAGTTCTTC. Its translation: CASSLATGAGEQFF.

Only a few counts were recorded for this clonotype. CDR3 region: CATSDPLGGTDTQYF. DNA for the CDR3: TGTGCCACCAGTGATCCCCTCGGCGGCACAGATACGCAGTATTTT. The V call is TRBV24-1, the J call TRBJ2-3; no definite D call. Germline V gene sequence: CDR1 KGHDR, CDR2 SFDVKD. The CDR3 loop spans 15 amino acids. Trimming pared 3 bases from V and 1 base from J, leaving 10 bases between.

There are a few counts of this clonotype. The CDR3 spells CSHVSLSYNEQFF. In DNA form, the CDR3 reads TGCAGCCATGTAAGCTTATCCTACAATGAGCAGTTCTTC. V and J are TRBV29-1 and TRBJ2-1; D gene ambiguous. Trimming cost V 8 bases and J 1 base, with 12 bases left between them. The germline V gene encodes CDR1 SQVTM and CDR2 ANQGSEA. The CDR3 totals 13 residues.

V is TRBV5-1 and J is TRBJ2-1; possibly TRBD2 for D (5 bases). The CDR3 is 14 residues long. V dropped 1 base and J dropped 4 bases, with 9 bases sitting between them. Germline lookup yields CDR1 SGHRS and CDR2 YFSETQ. The CDR3 spells CASSLHGDYNEQFF. The CDR3 DNA reads as TGCGCCAGCAGCTTGCACGGGGATTACAATGAGCAGTTCTTC.

This clonotype was observed at least ten times. This chain joins TRBV10-2 and TRBJ1-4; D might be TRBD1 (6 bases). Germline V lookup: CDR1 WSHSY, CDR2 SAAADI. V dropped 4 bases and J dropped 0 bases, with 15 bases sitting between them. This CDR3 has 17 residues. The CDR3 region is CASSAGHLLATNEKLFF. As DNA, the CDR3 is TGCGCCAGCAGTGCGGGACACCTCCTTGCAACTAATGAAAAACTGTTTTTT.

V usage is TRBV21-1 and J usage is TRBJ2-7; TRBD1 reflects the table's D call only, with no check against the DNA. TRBV21-1 constitutes a pseudogene. The CDR3 is 17 amino acids. In nucleotides, the CDR3 is TGTGCCAGCAGCAGCGGAAAAACAGGGACCCCCCCCCACGAGCAGTACTTC. Its translation is CASSSGKTGTPPHEQYF.

This clonotype was seen more than once but under ten times. This rearrangement joins TRBV12-3 or TRBV12-4 to TRBJ1-2; 8 bases match TRBD1. The CDR3 loop spans 14 amino acids. V was pared by 10 bases and J by 4 bases, with 11 bases of the junction left unmatched. The CDR3 DNA reads as TGTGCCACAGGGGTGCGGGGGACAGGCTATGGCTACACCTTC. This sequence encodes CATGVRGTGYGYTF.